These 14 T cell receptor beta chains came from one sample sequenced in a study of graft-versus-host responses after intestinal transplantation. These receptors are not linked to any known antigen. Sequencing used immunoSEQ multiplex PCR; TCRdb keeps in-frame clones, though not all of them. The sample has approximately 99,000 clones; 91% are singletons. The sequences come from unstimulated CD4+ T cells sorted from spleen or lymph node cells, collected before transplant. Receptor source: a human donor who was the organ donor for an intestinal transplant.

This chain uses TRBV27 with TRBJ1-5; 9 positions match TRBD1. Germline trimming cut 0 bases from V and 6 bases from J; bases unmatched to any gene: 6. Germline values: CDR1 MNHEY, CDR2 SMNVEV (reference sequence). The CDR3 spans 16 residues. This CDR3 is CASSLSQQGAGQPQHF. The CDR3 bases are TGTGCCAGCAGTTTATCGCAACAGGGGGCAGGTCAGCCCCAGCATTTT.

This clone was picked up one time. V usage is TRBV13 and J usage is TRBJ1-6, with D maybe TRBD1 (5 bases). Germline loops: CDR1 PRHDT, CDR2 FYEKMQ (reference sequence). Deletions cut 2 bases from V and 6 bases from J, with 14 bases between. The CDR3 length is 16 residues. As DNA, the CDR3 is TGTGCCAGCAGCTTACGCGGGGGATCACGTAATTCACCCCTCCACTTT. Translated, it gives CASSLRGGSRNSPLHF.

The CDR3 spells CASKDSQYEQYF. The CDR3 nucleotides read TGTGCCAGTAAAGACAGCCAGTACGAGCAGTACTTC. V usage is TRBV19 and J usage is TRBJ2-7; perhaps TRBD1 as D (5 bases). Trimming took 7 bases from V and 4 from J, leaving 11 bases between them. This CDR3 region has 12 residues. Germline V gene lookup returns CDR1 LNHDA and CDR2 SQIVND (reference sequence).

The genes are TRBV30 and TRBJ1-4; possibly TRBD1 for D (5 bases). This CDR3 region has 13 residues. In germline, CDR1 is GTSNPN, CDR2 SVGIG (reference sequence). Trimming took off 3 bases at V and 5 bases at J, with 10 bases between the two ends. CDR3 DNA: TGTGCCTGGAGAACTGGGGGGAATGAAAAACTGTTTTTT. Its protein is CAWRTGGNEKLFF.

V gene TRBV6-5 combines with J gene TRBJ1-5; TRBD1 matches 9 bases. Germline V gene data show CDR1 as MNHEY and CDR2 as SVGAGI. The CDR3 spans 15 residues. V lost 6 bases, J lost 4 bases, and 7 bases stayed unmatched. Here the CDR3 DNA reads TGTGCCAGCAGCCTTACGACAGGGGGAAATCAGCCCCAGCATTTT. Translating gives CASSLTTGGNQPQHF.

The rearrangement joins TRBV10-3 to TRBJ2-3, with 8 bases fitting TRBD2. In germline, CDR1 is ENHRY, CDR2 SYGVKD. V was pared by 1 base and J by 1 base, with 1 base of the junction left unmatched. The CDR3 covers 15 residues. CDR3 sequence (DNA): TGTGCCATCAGTGAGTTGCGGGGGGGCACAGATACGCAGTATTTT. Translated: CAISELRGGTDTQYF.

The V call is TRBV7-9, the J call TRBJ2-7, with TRBD1 matching 7 bases. Germline CDR1 and CDR2: SEHNR and FQNEAQ (reference sequence). The CDR3 covers 12 residues. The junction had 1 base not matched to a gene; V was cut back by 5 bases and J by 3 bases. CDR3 DNA sequence: TGTGCCAGCAGCCGACAGGGCTACGAGCAGTACTTC. Amino acid sequence: CASSRQGYEQYF.

J is TRBJ2-2 and V is TRBV9; 7 nucleotides match TRBD1. Looked up from germline, CDR1 is SGDLS and CDR2 is YYNGEE. CDR3 length: 17 residues. Trimming took 3 bases from V and 0 from J; bases not matched to a gene: 8. CDR3 sequence reads: CASSETPGTANTGELFF. The CDR3 region has the DNA TGTGCCAGCAGCGAGACTCCCGGGACAGCGAACACCGGGGAGCTGTTTTTT.

This sequence joins TRBV4-2 and TRBJ2-7; D is possibly TRBD1 (5 bases). The CDR3 loop spans 16 amino acids. Germline lookup yields CDR1 LGHNA and CDR2 YNFKEQ. V was shortened by 1 base and J by 2 bases, with 15 bases between the two germline ends. The DNA of the CDR3 is TGTGCCAGCAGCCAAGTGTCAAGTGGGGCAGCCTACGAGCAGTACTTC. It is translated as CASSQVSSGAAYEQYF.

CDR3 sequence reads: CASSPSRRRGRQPQHF. The DNA of the CDR3 is TGTGCCAGCAGCCCTTCTCGGAGGAGGGGGCGGCAGCCCCAGCATTTT. The chain carries TRBV7-6 and TRBJ1-5; 7 bases align to TRBD1. With 5 bases clipped from V and 7 bases from J, the junction kept 14 bases outside the gene matches. The length of the CDR3 is 16 residues. Germline CDR1 SGHVS, CDR2 FNYEAQ.

V is TRBV2 and J is TRBJ2-1, with 7 bases aligning to TRBD1. Per germline, CDR1 SNHLY and CDR2 FYNNEI. The CDR3 runs to 14 residues. The junction had 12 bases not matched to a gene; V was cut back by 4 bases and J by 12 bases. The CDR3 coding sequence is TGTGCCAGCAGTGTGGCAGGGGGATCTTTGGCGCAGTTCTTC. Its protein product is CASSVAGGSLAQFF.

Comment on this clone: The germline gene is not matched at one end of the junction; a read error may be the cause. The chain joins TRBV4-2 to TRBJ2-1; 8 bases align to TRBD1. This CDR3 is built from 16 residues. CDR1 LGHNA and CDR2 YNFKEQ come from the germline V gene. CDR3 residues: CASSQVGQGSHNEQFF. Written as DNA, the CDR3 is TGTGCCAGCAGCCAAGTAGGACAGGGCTCCCACAATGAGCAGTTCTTC.

A word on this clone: The junction departs from germline at one end; a sequencing error may be responsible. J is TRBJ2-7 and V is TRBV7-2; the match to TRBD2 covers 9 bases. Germline loops: CDR1 SGHTA, CDR2 FQGNSA. The CDR3 length is 14 residues. The CDR3 loop is CASSLAGSSYEQYF. DNA for the CDR3: TGTGCCAGCAGCCTAGCGGGGAGCTCCTACGAGCAGTACTTC.

The rearrangement uses TRBV7-9 and TRBJ2-7; 7 bases agree with TRBD1. V lost 2 bases, J lost 3 bases, and 7 bases stayed unmatched. The CDR3 runs to 15 residues. CDR1 is SEHNR and CDR2 is FQNEAQ in the germline V gene (reference sequence). The CDR3 DNA is TGTGCCAGCAGCTTAAGGACAGGTTGGAACTACGAGCAGTACTTC. This gives the protein CASSLRTGWNYEQYF.